This TCR beta chain came from a study of T cells in Graves' hyperthyroidism and ophthalmopathy. Study background: Peripheral blood was collected at initial diagnosis, before any treatment. Study outcomes and limitations: Clonotypes that were expanded in thyroid above 0.001 mostly appeared in blood too.

Germline V gene lookup returns CDR1 KGHSH and CDR2 LQKENI. Trimming removed 5 bases from V and 0 bases from J, with 17 bases in between. The CDR3 consists of 16 residues. This clonotype turned up a few times. Its antigen is not known. RNA transcripts provided the source from which TCR beta CDR3 regions were amplified. TCR CDR3 underwent first-round RT-PCR with the HTBI primer set. TCRdb processed the multiplex PCR reads anew with MiXCR; each CDR3 protein has one entry. The table includes hundreds of thousands of distinct CDR3 sequences, less than 25% detected once. This clonotype was obtained from a man aged 30 to 39 with Graves' ophthalmopathy. Sequenced sample: blood. This sequence joins TRBV18 and TRBJ2-7; tentative D call: TRBD1 (6 bases). The CDR3 protein is CASSSGDIYNSYEQYF. Written as DNA, the CDR3 is TGTGCCAGCTCATCCGGGGACATCTATAACTCCTACGAGCAGTACTTC.